This record looks at one TCR beta chain sequence and its context. This record belongs to a study of T cell responses to AZD1222 COVID-19 vaccine. TCRdb's table, derived via immunoSEQ multiplex PCR, lists solely in-frame clones and lacks some. The sample holds some 120,000 clones, about 90% seen once. This CDR3 is 15 amino acids long. From germline, CDR1 is MNHEY and CDR2 SVGEGT. V shed 3 bases and J 2 bases; nucleotides not matched to a gene: 6. The sample was peripheral blood, taken on day 0 of AZD1222 vaccination. The chain joins TRBV6-2 or TRBV6-3 to TRBJ2-7; 8 bases agree with TRBD2. The clonotype was recovered from an adult in good health. For the CDR3, the DNA is TGTGCCAGCAGTTATTTCGCGGGAGGCCCCTACGAGCAGTACTTC. Its protein product is CASSYFAGGPYEQYF.